This TCR beta chain was captured in a study of T cell clonotyping in hematopoietic cell transplantation. Notes on the study in general: Recipient TCR diversity dropped after transplant; expanded clonotypes rose from day 30 to 180. Broader posttransplant TCR repertoire diversity was predicted by graft donor and pretransplant recipient Inverse Simpson Index values.

The V and J ends lost 1 base and 3 bases respectively, with 9 bases between them. This CDR3 comprises 14 residues. The V gene's germline CDR1 is MGHRA and CDR2 YSYEKL. On this clone itself: The antigen remains unidentified.

Sequencing was performed with immunoSEQ multiplex PCR; in TCRdb, only in-frame clones are kept and a portion is missing. This sample carries 6,200 or so clones, around a third of them seen once, and the ten largest clones take around 20%. The source was peripheral blood mononuclear cells, collected 30 days after allogeneic stem cell transplant. The chain joins TRBV4-1 to TRBJ1-2, with a possible D match to TRBD1 (6 bases). This clonotype originated in a female patient aged 60 or older who had an allogeneic stem cell transplant, so the T cells may come from the graft donor. Some clones in this sample may be carry-over from other donors' samples. The CDR3 here is CASSQVKGDYGYTF. CDR3 bases: TGCGCCAGCAGCCAAGTAAAGGGGGACTATGGCTACACCTTC.